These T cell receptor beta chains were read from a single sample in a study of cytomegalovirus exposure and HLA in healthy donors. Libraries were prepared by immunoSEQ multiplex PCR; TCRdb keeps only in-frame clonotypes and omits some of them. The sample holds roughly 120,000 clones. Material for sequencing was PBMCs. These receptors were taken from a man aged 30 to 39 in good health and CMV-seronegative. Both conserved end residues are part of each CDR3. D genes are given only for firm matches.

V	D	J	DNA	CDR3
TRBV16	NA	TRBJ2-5	TGTGCCAGCAGAGGACAGCCCCAAGAGACCCAGTACTTC	CASRGQPQETQYF
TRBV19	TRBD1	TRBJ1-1	TGTGCCAGCCGTCGGGACAGGCCGACTGAAGCTTTCTTT	CASRRDRPTEAFF
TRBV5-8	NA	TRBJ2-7	TGTGCCAGCAGTATACCAGGATTCTCCTACGAGCAGTACTTC	CASSIPGFSYEQYF
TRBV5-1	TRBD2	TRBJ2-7	TGCGCCAGCAGCTTGTTTCCCCAGCGGGAGGTAAACGAGCAGTACTTC	CASSLFPQREVNEQYF
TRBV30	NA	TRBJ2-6	TGTGCCTGGAGTGCGGCCTCTGGGGCCAACGTCCCGACTTTC	CAWSAASGANVPTF
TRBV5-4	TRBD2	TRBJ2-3	TGTGCCAGCAGCCCCATCGGGGGAGGGAGCACAGATACGCAGTATTTT	CASSPIGGGSTDTQYF
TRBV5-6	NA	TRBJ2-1	TGTGCCAGCAGCTCGCGGCCCGCGGATGAGCAGTTCTTC	CASSSRPADEQFF
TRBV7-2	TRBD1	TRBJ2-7	TGTGCCAGCAGCCGCGGGACAGGGGGCTACGAGCAGTACTTC	CASSRGTGGYEQYF
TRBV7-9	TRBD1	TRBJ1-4	TGTGCCAGCAGCTCGACAGGGGGAGAAGAAAAACTGTTTTTT	CASSSTGGEEKLFF
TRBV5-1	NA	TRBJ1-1	TGCGCCAGCAGCTTGGTAAGCGTTGGGACTGAAGCTTTCTTT	CASSLVSVGTEAFF
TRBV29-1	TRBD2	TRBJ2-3	TGCAGCGTTGTGGGACTAGCGGGAGCAGATACGCAGTATTTT	CSVVGLAGADTQYF
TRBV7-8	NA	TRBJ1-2	TGTGCCAGCAGCTTAGGACAGACTCCCGGTCATGGCTACACCTTC	CASSLGQTPGHGYTF
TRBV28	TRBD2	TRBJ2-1	TGTGCCAGCAGTTTTAGCGGGAGTCAATCCAGCTCCTACAATGAGCAGTTCTTC	CASSFSGSQSSSYNEQFF
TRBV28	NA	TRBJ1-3	TGTGCCAGCCAGGGAAACACCATATATTTT	CASQGNTIYF